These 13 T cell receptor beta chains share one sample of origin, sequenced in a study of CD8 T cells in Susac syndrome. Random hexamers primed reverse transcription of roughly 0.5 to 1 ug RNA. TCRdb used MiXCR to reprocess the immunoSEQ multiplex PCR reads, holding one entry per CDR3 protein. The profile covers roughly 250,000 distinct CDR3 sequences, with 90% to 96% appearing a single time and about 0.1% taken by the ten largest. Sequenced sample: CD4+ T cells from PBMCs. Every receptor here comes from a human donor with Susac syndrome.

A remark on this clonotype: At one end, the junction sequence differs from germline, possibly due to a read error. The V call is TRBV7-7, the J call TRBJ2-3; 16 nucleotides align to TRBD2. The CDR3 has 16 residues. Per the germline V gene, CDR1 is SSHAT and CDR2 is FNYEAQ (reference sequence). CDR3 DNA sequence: TGTGCTAGCAGCCCTGGGACTAGCGGGAGGGGAGATACGCAGTATTTT. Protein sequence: CASSPGTSGRGDTQYF.

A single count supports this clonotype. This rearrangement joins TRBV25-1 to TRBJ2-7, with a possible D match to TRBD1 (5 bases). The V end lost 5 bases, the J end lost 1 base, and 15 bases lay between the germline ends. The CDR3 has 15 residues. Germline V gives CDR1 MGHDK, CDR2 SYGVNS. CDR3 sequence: CASSRPGIQSYEQYF. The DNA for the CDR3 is TGTGCCAGCAGTCGCCCAGGGATCCAATCCTACGAGCAGTACTTC.

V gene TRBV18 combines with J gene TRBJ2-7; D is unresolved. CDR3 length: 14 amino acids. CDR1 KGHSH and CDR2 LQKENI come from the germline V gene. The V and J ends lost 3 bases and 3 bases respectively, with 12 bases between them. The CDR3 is CASSPKDGDYEQYF. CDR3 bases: TGTGCCAGCTCACCCAAGGACGGTGACTACGAGCAGTACTTC. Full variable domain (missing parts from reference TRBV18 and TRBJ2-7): NAGVMQNPRHLVRRRGQEARLRCSPMKGHSHVYWYRQLPEEGLKFMVYLQKENIIDESGMPKERFSAEFPKEGPSILRIQQVVRGDSAAYFCASSPKDGDYEQYFGPGTRLTVT.

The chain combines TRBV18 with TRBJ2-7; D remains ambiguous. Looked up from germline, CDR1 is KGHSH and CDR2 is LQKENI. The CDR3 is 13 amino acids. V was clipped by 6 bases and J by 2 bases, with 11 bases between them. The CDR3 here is CASSPTSTYEQYF. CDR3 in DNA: TGTGCCAGCTCCCCTACCAGCACCTACGAGCAGTACTTC.

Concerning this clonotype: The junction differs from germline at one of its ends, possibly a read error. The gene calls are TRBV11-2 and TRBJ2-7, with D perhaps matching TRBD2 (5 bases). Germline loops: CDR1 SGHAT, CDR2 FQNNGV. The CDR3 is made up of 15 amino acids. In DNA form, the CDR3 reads TGTGCCAGCAACTTAAACCGGGCCCTGGCGGGCGAGCAGTACTTC. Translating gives CASNLNRALAGEQYF.

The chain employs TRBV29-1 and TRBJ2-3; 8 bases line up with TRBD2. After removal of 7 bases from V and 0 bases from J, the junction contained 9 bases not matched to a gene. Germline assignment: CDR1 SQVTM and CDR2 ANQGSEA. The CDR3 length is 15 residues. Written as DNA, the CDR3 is TGCAGCGCCACGACTAGCGCATCTAGCACAGATACGCAGTATTTT. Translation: CSATTSASSTDTQYF.

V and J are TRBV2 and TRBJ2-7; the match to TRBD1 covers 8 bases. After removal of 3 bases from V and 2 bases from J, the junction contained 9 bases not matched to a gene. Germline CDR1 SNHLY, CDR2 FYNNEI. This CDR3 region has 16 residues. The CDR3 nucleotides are TGTGCCAGCAGTGACCAATACACGACAGGGGCCTACGAGCAGTACTTC. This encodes CASSDQYTTGAYEQYF.

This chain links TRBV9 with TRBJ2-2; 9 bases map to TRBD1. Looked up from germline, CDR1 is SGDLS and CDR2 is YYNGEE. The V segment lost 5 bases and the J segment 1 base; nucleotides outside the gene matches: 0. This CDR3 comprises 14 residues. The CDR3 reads CASRGQGNTGELFF. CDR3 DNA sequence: TGTGCCAGCAGGGGACAGGGGAACACCGGGGAGCTGTTTTTT.

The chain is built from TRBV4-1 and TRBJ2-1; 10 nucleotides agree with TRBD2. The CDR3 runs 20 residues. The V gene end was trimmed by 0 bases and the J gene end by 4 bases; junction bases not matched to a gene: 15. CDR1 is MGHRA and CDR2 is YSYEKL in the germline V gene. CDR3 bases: TGCGCCAGCAGCCAAGATCCTCCAGCTGCCTCTAGCGGGAGATACAATGAGCAGTTCTTC. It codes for CASSQDPPAASSGRYNEQFF.

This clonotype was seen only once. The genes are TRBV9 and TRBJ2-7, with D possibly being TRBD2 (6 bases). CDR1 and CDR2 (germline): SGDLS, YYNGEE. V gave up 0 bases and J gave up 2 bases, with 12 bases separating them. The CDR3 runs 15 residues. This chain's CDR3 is CASSVGLVGAYEQYF. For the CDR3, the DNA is TGTGCCAGCAGCGTAGGACTAGTCGGGGCCTACGAGCAGTACTTC.

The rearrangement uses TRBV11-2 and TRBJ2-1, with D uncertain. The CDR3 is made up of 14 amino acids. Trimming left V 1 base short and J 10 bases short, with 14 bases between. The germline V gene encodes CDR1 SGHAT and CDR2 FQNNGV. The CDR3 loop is CASSLALRFPEQFF. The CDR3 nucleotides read TGTGCCAGCAGCTTAGCCCTGAGGTTTCCGGAGCAGTTCTTC.

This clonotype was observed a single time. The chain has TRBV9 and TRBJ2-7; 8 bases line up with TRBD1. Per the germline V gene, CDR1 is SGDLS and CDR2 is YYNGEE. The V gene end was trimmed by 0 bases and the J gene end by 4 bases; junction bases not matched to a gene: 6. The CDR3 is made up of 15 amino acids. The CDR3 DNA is TGTGCCAGCAGCGTAGGAGCAGGGGGCGATTACGAGCAGTACTTC. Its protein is CASSVGAGGDYEQYF.

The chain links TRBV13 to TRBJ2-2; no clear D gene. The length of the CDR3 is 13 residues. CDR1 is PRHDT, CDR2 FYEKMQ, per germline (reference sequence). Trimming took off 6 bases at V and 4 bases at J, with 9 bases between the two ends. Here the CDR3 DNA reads TGTGCCAGCAGGCCCCCGCGCACCGGGGAGCTGTTTTTT. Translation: CASRPPRTGELFF.